One and the same sample provided the 28 T cell receptor beta chains below, sequenced in a study of shared clonotypes between healthy human individuals. Some clones are missing from TCRdb's copy, which holds only in-frame ones; the method was immunoSEQ multiplex PCR. The table records millions of clones, roughly 93% of them present only once. The sample comprised naive CD4+ T cells from PBMCs. Subset described: CD45RA+ positively selected. The receptor set was obtained from a man younger than 30 in good health. Some clones in this sample may be carry-over from other donors' samples.

This chain joins TRBV2 and TRBJ2-5; 9 bases line up with TRBD2. V was clipped by 5 bases and J by 5 bases; unmatched bases: 6. This CDR3 region has 14 residues. CDR1 and CDR2 (germline): SNHLY, FYNNEI. The CDR3 bases are TGTGCCAGCAGTATAGGGACTAGCCCCGAGACCCAGTACTTC. The encoded protein is CASSIGTSPETQYF.

V usage is TRBV9 and J usage is TRBJ2-3, with D maybe TRBD2 (5 bases). The CDR3 is 15 amino acids. In germline, CDR1 is SGDLS, CDR2 YYNGEE. The ends were cut back, 3 bases at V and 0 bases at J, with 11 bases in the middle. CDR3 loop: CASSGGLRSTDTQYF. Written as DNA, the CDR3 is TGTGCCAGCAGCGGCGGACTGAGAAGCACAGATACGCAGTATTTT.

This clone was seen once. This chain joins TRBV28 and TRBJ2-5, with D possibly TRBD2 on 7 matching bases. This CDR3 spans 17 amino acids. V lost 6 bases to trimming and J lost 5 bases, with 25 bases between them. Germline CDR1 MDHEN, CDR2 SYDVKM. As DNA, the CDR3 is TGTGCCAGCAGCGAGGAGGGGGGCGGGAGACTGCGGGAGACCCAGTACTTC. Its translation is CASSEEGGGRLRETQYF.

The V call is TRBV30, the J call TRBJ1-2; D is perhaps TRBD1 (6 bases). CDR1 and CDR2 (germline): GTSNPN, SVGIG (reference sequence). Trimming left V 5 bases short and J 0 bases short, with 16 bases between. This CDR3 is 15 amino acids long. The CDR3 DNA reads as TGTGCCTGGGGAAGAGCAAGGGGGACTAACTATGGCTACACCTTC. This codes for CAWGRARGTNYGYTF.

The chain uses TRBV5-1 and TRBJ2-3; 9 bases line up with TRBD2. After removal of 7 bases from V and 1 base from J, the junction contained 7 bases not matched to a gene. Germline-derived CDR1 and CDR2 are SGHRS and YFSETQ. CDR3 length: 15 amino acids. CDR3: CASRGAGGGTDTQYF. Written as DNA, the CDR3 is TGCGCCAGCCGGGGAGCGGGAGGCGGCACAGATACGCAGTATTTT.

Worth noting for this clone: The same CDR3 arises from other DNA sequences in this sample as well. The chain uses TRBV18 and TRBJ2-3; no definite D call. CDR1 is KGHSH, CDR2 LQKENI, per germline. This CDR3 is 14 amino acids long. Trimming pared 1 base from V and 0 bases from J, leaving 5 bases between. CDR3 amino acids: CASSPQGSTDTQYF. Written as DNA, the CDR3 is TGTGCCAGCTCACCACAGGGCAGCACAGATACGCAGTATTTT.

V gene TRBV18 combines with J gene TRBJ1-2; D remains ambiguous. The CDR3 loop spans 15 amino acids. Germline V gene data show CDR1 as KGHSH and CDR2 as LQKENI. V shed 2 bases and J shed 4 bases, with 14 bases lying between them. The CDR3 protein is CASSPTPGLSYGYTF. CDR3 nucleotides: TGTGCCAGCTCACCAACCCCCGGTTTATCCTATGGCTACACCTTC.

As to this clone: This specimen includes other DNA sequences encoding the same CDR3. The DNA for the CDR3 is TGTGCCAGCAGTTTAAACTTAGATACGCAGTATTTT. Its translation: CASSLNLDTQYF. The rearrangement links TRBV27 to TRBJ2-3; D unclear. The CDR3 length is 12 residues. Deletions cut 2 bases from V and 5 bases from J, with 5 bases between. Germline V gives CDR1 MNHEY, CDR2 SMNVEV (reference sequence).

The V gene is TRBV7-2, the J gene TRBJ2-1; TRBD1 matches at 7 bases. V lost 5 bases, J lost 4 bases, and 8 bases stayed unmatched. The CDR3 contains 15 residues. Germline V lookup: CDR1 SGHTA, CDR2 FQGNSA. The CDR3 DNA follows: TGTGCCAGCAGCCTACTTCAGGGGGAATACAATGAGCAGTTCTTC. This encodes CASSLLQGEYNEQFF.

This chain's CDR3 is CASSEDSRGPYGYTF. Here the CDR3 DNA reads TGTGCCAGCAGTGAGGACTCCCGAGGCCCCTATGGCTACACCTTC. The V call is TRBV28, the J call TRBJ1-2, with D unresolved. The CDR3 spans 15 residues. The V gene lost 5 bases and the J gene lost 4 bases, with 17 bases spanning the gap. Germline lookup yields CDR1 MDHEN and CDR2 SYDVKM.

The chain recombines TRBV28 with TRBJ1-2; D is perhaps TRBD1 (5 bases). Deletions cut 5 bases from V and 2 bases from J, with 12 bases between. The CDR3 spans 14 residues. Germline loops: CDR1 MDHEN, CDR2 SYDVKM. The CDR3 here is CASSPRGGNYGYTF. The CDR3 nucleotides read TGTGCCAGCAGTCCCCGGGGGGGAAACTATGGCTACACCTTC.

The rearrangement joins TRBV29-1 to TRBJ2-3; TRBD2 matches 7 bases. The CDR3 covers 16 residues. Per the germline V gene, CDR1 is SQVTM and CDR2 is ANQGSEA. Trimming took 1 base from V and 0 from J; bases not matched to a gene: 7. CDR3 region: CSVEGASGASTDTQYF. The CDR3 DNA reads as TGCAGCGTTGAAGGAGCGAGCGGGGCTAGCACAGATACGCAGTATTTT.

Notes on this clone: This CDR3 is also generated by other DNA sequences in the sample. The rearrangement links TRBV2 to TRBJ1-1; no definite D call. V lost 1 base to trimming and J lost 4 bases, with 7 bases between them. CDR1 is SNHLY, CDR2 FYNNEI, per germline. CDR3 size: 13 residues. The CDR3 DNA is TGTGCCAGCAGTGAAGAGGTGGGCACTGAAGCTTTCTTT. Translating it yields CASSEEVGTEAFF.

Regarding this clone: Other DNA sequences in this specimen translate into the identical CDR3. This rearrangement joins TRBV6-1 to TRBJ2-3, with no clear D. CDR3 length: 13 amino acids. V shed 7 bases and J shed 1 base, with 9 bases lying between them. Germline V gene lookup returns CDR1 MNHNS and CDR2 SASEGT. The CDR3 sequence: CASTLAGTDTQYF. The CDR3 DNA reads as TGTGCCAGCACGTTGGCAGGCACAGATACGCAGTATTTT.

This clone was detected once. The V and J genes are TRBV28 and TRBJ1-1; 8 nucleotides line up with TRBD1. Germline-derived CDR1 and CDR2 are MDHEN and SYDVKM. The CDR3 runs to 14 residues. J was trimmed by 7 bases and V by 5 bases; bases with no gene match: 9. The CDR3 region is CASSPWAGGSEAFF. CDR3 in DNA: TGTGCCAGCAGTCCTTGGGCAGGGGGCAGTGAAGCTTTCTTT.

The chain couples TRBV11-3 to TRBJ2-1, with 10 bases fitting TRBD1. V was pared by 4 bases and J by 2 bases, with 2 bases of the junction left unmatched. CDR3 length equals 15 residues. From germline, CDR1 is SGHNT and CDR2 YENEEA. The CDR3 coding sequence is TGTGCCAGCAGCTCAGGACAGGGGGCCTACAATGAGCAGTTCTTC. Its protein is CASSSGQGAYNEQFF.

Remarks on this clone: Mismatch with germline at one junction end may stem from a read error. The J gene is TRBJ2-2, the V gene TRBV7-9; D might be TRBD2 (7 bases). The CDR3 extends over 18 amino acids. Germline assignment: CDR1 SEHNR and CDR2 FQNEAQ (reference sequence). The DNA of the CDR3 is TGTGCCAGCAGCCTAGCGAGAGGGGGGGCCGCGAACACCGGGGAGCTGTTTTTT. Its translation: CASSLARGGAANTGELFF.

This chain links TRBV11-1 with TRBJ1-4; no clear D gene. The CDR3 sequence is 15 residues long. Trimming removed 1 base from V and 3 bases from J, with 9 bases in between. From germline, CDR1 is SGHAT and CDR2 FQDESV (reference sequence). The CDR3 reads CASSLDRWANEKLFF. Written as DNA, the CDR3 is TGTGCCAGCAGCTTAGACCGATGGGCTAATGAAAAACTGTTTTTT.

There are a few counts of this clone. This chain links TRBV7-2 with TRBJ2-1; D assignment may be TRBD1 or TRBD2 (5 bases each). Germline CDR1 reads SGHTA; CDR2 reads FQGNSA. The CDR3 is 13 amino acids. V was cut by 4 bases and J by 6 bases, with 10 bases left in between. The CDR3 nucleotides read TGTGCCAGCAGCTGGGGACCTCCCAATGAGCAGTTCTTC. It yields the protein CASSWGPPNEQFF. Full variable domain (outside the CDR3, taken from reference TRBV7-2 and TRBJ2-1): GAGVSQSPSNKVTEKGKDVELRCDPISGHTALYWYRQSLGQGLEFLIYFQGNSAPDKSGLPSDRFSAERTGGSVSTLTIQRTQQEDSAVYLCASSWGPPNEQFFGPGTRLTVL.

This clone was observed once. The V gene is TRBV29-1, the J gene TRBJ1-3; D possibly corresponds to TRBD1 (5 bases). CDR1 and CDR2 (germline): SQVTM, ANQGSEA. V was shortened by 4 bases and J by 4 bases, with 11 bases between the two germline ends. This CDR3 has 13 amino acids. The CDR3 is CSVGGRAGNTIYF. The DNA of the CDR3 is TGCAGCGTTGGGGGCAGGGCGGGAAACACCATATATTTT.

CDR3 coding DNA: TGCAGCGTTGAGTTTCCGTGGGGGGTCGGGACCCAGTACTTC. This encodes CSVEFPWGVGTQYF. V and J are TRBV29-1 and TRBJ2-5, with D tentatively TRBD2 (6 bases). Trimming took 3 bases from V and 7 from J, leaving 18 bases between them. Germline CDR1 reads SQVTM; CDR2 reads ANQGSEA. The CDR3 totals 14 residues.

The rearrangement joins TRBV5-4 to TRBJ2-5; 7 bases match TRBD2. Per the germline V gene, CDR1 is SGHNT and CDR2 is YYREEE (reference sequence). J lost 5 bases, V lost 1 base, and 8 bases had no gene match. This CDR3 spans 15 amino acids. The CDR3 DNA reads as TGTGCCAGCAGCTTGAGAAAGGACGGGGGGGAGACCCAGTACTTC. This encodes CASSLRKDGGETQYF.

The V call is TRBV28, the J call TRBJ2-5; D possibly corresponds to TRBD2 (5 bases). V was pared by 6 bases and J by 0 bases, with 14 bases between. This CDR3 contains 15 residues. Looked up from germline, CDR1 is MDHEN and CDR2 is SYDVKM. CDR3 region: CASRLGRVYQETQYF. The CDR3 nucleotides read TGTGCCAGCAGACTTGGGAGAGTTTACCAAGAGACCCAGTACTTC.

To note about this clone: Sequence at one end of the junction differs from germline and may be a read error. The sample has other DNA sequences that encode this CDR3 too. CDR3 nucleotides: TGCGCTAGCAGCTTGGCGGCGGGAGGCACCTACGAGCAGTACTTC. Translation gives CASSLAAGGTYEQYF. J is TRBJ2-7 and V is TRBV5-1; 8 nucleotides match TRBD2. The CDR3 covers 15 residues. Germline lookup yields CDR1 SGHRS and CDR2 YFSETQ.

The chain couples TRBV4-2 to TRBJ2-4, with TRBD2 matching over 9 bases. With V trimmed by 1 base and J by 0 bases, 10 bases remained unmatched. The germline gives CDR1 LGHNA, CDR2 YNFKEQ. CDR3 length: 19 residues. CDR3 coding DNA: TGTGCCAGCAGCCAAGGCGGGAGGGGAGACCATCTAGCCAAAAACATTCAGTACTTC. Encoded protein: CASSQGGRGDHLAKNIQYF.

The chain recombines TRBV6-5 with TRBJ2-5, with unresolved D. The germline V gene encodes CDR1 MNHEY and CDR2 SVGAGI. The CDR3 is 12 amino acids. V shed 5 bases and J shed 5 bases, with 9 bases lying between them. Here the CDR3 reads CASSQLGETQYF. For the CDR3, the DNA is TGTGCCAGCAGTCAACTCGGGGAGACCCAGTACTTC.

This clone was seen only a few times. The chain employs TRBV11-2 and TRBJ2-2; TRBD2 aligns across 13 bases. The CDR3 length is 16 residues. Trimming cost V 3 bases and J 8 bases; bases outside gene matches: 6. Germline V gives CDR1 SGHAT, CDR2 FQNNGV. Here the CDR3 reads CASSLRGTSGIGELFF. The CDR3 region has the DNA TGTGCCAGCAGCTTGAGGGGGACTAGCGGGATTGGGGAGCTGTTTTTT.

This clone was counted a single time. This rearrangement joins TRBV6-5 to TRBJ1-2; 11 bases are shared with TRBD1. CDR3 length: 15 amino acids. The V gene's germline CDR1 is MNHEY and CDR2 SVGAGI. The V gene end was trimmed by 7 bases and the J gene end by 4 bases; junction bases not matched to a gene: 8. CDR3 residues: CASTRTGGAVYGYTF. In DNA form, the CDR3 reads TGTGCCAGCACGAGGACAGGGGGCGCGGTCTATGGCTACACCTTC.